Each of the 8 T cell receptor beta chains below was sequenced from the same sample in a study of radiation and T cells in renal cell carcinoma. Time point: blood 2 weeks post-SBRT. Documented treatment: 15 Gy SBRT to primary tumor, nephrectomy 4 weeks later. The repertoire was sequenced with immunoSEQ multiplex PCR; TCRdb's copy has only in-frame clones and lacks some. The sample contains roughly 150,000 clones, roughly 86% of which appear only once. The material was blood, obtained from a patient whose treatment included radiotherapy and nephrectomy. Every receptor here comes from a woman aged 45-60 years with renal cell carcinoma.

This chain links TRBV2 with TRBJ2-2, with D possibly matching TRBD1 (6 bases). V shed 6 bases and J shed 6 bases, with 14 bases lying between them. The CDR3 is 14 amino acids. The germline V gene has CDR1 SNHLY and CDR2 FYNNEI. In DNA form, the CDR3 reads TGTGCCAGCAGCCCACAGGGAATCGCCGGGGAGCTGTTTTTT. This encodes CASSPQGIAGELFF.

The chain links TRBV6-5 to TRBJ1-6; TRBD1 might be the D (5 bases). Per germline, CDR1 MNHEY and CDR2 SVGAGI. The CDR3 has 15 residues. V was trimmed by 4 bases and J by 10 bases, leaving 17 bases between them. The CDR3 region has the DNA TGTGCCAGCAGTTCGGGGGATACGGGAAAGTCACCCCTCCACTTT. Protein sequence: CASSSGDTGKSPLHF.

The CDR3 bases are TGTGCCAGCAGCGCAACTAGCGGGGGGTACAATGAGCAGTTCTTC. Translation gives CASSATSGGYNEQFF. The chain uses TRBV9 and TRBJ2-1, with 12 positions matching TRBD2. Unmatched junction bases numbered 2, after V lost 3 bases and J lost 4 bases. CDR1 SGDLS and CDR2 YYNGEE come from the germline V gene. The CDR3 length is 15 residues.

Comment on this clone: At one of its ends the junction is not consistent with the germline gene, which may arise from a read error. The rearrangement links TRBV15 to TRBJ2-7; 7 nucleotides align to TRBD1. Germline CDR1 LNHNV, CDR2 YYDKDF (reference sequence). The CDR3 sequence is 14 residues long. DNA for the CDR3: TGTGCCACCAGCAGAGATATGGGAGACAGGGAAGAGGAGTGG. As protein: CATSRDMGDREEEW.

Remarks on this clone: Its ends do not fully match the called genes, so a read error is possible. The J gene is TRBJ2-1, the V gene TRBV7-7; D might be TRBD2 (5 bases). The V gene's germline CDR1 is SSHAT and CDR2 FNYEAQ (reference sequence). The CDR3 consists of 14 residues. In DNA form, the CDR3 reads TGTGCTAGCAGCCGTCAACTAGAAGACAATGAGCAGTTCTTC. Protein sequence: CASSRQLEDNEQFF.

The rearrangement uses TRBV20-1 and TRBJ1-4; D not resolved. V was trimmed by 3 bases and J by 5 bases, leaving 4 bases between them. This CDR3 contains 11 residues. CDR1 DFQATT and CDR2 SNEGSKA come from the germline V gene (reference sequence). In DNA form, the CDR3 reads TGCAGTGCTAGCGGCAATGAAAAACTGTTTTTT. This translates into CSASGNEKLFF.

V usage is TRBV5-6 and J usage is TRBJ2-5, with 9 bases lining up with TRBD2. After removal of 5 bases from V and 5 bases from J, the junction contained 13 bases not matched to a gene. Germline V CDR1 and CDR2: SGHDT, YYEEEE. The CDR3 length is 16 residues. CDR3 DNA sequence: TGTGCCAGCAGTTCACGTGCCCTAGCGGGGTCGGAGACCCAGTACTTC. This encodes CASSSRALAGSETQYF.

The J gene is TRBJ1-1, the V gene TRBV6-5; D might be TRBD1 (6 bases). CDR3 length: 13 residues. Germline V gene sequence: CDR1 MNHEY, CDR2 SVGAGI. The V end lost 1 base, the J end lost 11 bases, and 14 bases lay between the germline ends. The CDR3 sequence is CASSYWRGAHAFF. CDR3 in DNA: TGTGCCAGCAGTTACTGGAGGGGGGCGCACGCTTTCTTT.